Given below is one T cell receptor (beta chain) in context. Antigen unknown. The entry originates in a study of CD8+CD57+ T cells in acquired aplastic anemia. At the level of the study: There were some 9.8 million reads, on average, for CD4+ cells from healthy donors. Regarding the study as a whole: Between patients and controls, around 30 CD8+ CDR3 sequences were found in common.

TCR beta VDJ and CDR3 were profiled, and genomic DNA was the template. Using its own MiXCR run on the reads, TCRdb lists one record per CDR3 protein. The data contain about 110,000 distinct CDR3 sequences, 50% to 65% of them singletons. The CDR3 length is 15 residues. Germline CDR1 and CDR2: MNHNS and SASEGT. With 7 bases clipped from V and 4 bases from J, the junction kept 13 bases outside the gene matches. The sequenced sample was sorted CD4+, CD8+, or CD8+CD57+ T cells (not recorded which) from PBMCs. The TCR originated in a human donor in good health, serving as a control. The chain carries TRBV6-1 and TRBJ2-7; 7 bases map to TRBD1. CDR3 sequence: CASTQVGTESYEQYF. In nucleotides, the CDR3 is TGTGCCAGCACGCAAGTAGGGACAGAGAGTTACGAGCAGTACTTC.